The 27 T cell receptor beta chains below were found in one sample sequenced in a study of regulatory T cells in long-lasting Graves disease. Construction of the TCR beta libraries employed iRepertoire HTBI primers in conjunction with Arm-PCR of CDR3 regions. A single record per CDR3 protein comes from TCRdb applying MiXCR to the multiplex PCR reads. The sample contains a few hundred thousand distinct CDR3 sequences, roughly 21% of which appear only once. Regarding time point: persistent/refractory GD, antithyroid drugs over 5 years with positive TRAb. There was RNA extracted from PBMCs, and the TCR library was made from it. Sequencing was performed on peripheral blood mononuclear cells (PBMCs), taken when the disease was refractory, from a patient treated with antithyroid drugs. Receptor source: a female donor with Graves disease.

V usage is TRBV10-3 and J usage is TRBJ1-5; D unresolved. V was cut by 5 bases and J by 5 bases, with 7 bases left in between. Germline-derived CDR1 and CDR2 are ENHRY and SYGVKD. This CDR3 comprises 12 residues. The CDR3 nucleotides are TGTGCCATCAGTCTCGGAGATCAGCCCCAGCATTTT. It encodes CAISLGDQPQHF.

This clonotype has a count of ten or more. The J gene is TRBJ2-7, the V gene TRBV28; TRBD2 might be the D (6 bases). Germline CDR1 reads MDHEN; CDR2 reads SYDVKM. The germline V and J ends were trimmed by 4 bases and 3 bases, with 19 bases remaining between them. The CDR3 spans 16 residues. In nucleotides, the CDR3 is TGTGCCAGCAGTTCGAGAGGTGGAGCGGACTACTACGAGCAGTACTTC. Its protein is CASSSRGGADYYEQYF.

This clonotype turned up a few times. The CDR3 DNA reads as TGTGCCAGCAGTTATAGTTCCAGCGGCGAAAACATTCAGTACTTC. Translating it yields CASSYSSSGENIQYF. The V and J genes are TRBV6-5 and TRBJ2-4; tentative D call: TRBD2 (5 bases). CDR1 and CDR2 from the germline V gene are MNHEY and SVGAGI. This CDR3 has 15 residues. Between the trimmed V and J ends, which lost 3 bases and 5 bases, there was a span of 14 bases.

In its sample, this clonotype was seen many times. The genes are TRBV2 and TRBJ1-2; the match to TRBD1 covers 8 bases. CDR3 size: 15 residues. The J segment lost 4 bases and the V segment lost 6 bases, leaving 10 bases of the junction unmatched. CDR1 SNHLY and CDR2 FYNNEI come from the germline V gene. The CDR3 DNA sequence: TGTGCCAGCAGCCTGATGACAGGGGCGAGCTATGGCTACACCTTC. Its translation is CASSLMTGASYGYTF.

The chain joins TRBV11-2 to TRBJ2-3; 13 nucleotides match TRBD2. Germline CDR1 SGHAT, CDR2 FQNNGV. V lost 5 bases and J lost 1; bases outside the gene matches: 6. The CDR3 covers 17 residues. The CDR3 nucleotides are TGTGCCAGCAGCCATGGACTAGCGGGAGTTGGCACAGATACGCAGTATTTT. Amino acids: CASSHGLAGVGTDTQYF.

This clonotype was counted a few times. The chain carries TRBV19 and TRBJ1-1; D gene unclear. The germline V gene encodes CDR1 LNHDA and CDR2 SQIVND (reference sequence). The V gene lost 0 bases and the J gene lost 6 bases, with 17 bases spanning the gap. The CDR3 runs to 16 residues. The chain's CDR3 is CASSIDEEWTESEAFF. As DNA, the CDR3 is TGTGCCAGTAGTATAGATGAAGAGTGGACGGAATCTGAAGCTTTCTTT.

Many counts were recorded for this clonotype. CDR3 sequence: CASSLIPGQGAGSYEQYF. CDR3 coding DNA: TGTGCCAGCAGCCTGATACCGGGACAGGGGGCTGGGTCCTACGAGCAGTACTTC. The chain is built from TRBV11-1 and TRBJ2-7, with 12 positions matching TRBD1. V gave up 5 bases and J gave up 1 base; unmatched junction bases: 12. The CDR3 totals 18 residues. Germline CDR1 reads SGHAT; CDR2 reads FQDESV (reference sequence).

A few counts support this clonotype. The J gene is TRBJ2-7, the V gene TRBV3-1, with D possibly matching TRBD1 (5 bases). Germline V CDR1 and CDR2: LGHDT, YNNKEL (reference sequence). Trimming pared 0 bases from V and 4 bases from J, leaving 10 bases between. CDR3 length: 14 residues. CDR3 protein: CASSQENRQYEQYF. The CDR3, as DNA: TGTGCCAGCAGCCAAGAAAACAGACAGTACGAGCAGTACTTC.

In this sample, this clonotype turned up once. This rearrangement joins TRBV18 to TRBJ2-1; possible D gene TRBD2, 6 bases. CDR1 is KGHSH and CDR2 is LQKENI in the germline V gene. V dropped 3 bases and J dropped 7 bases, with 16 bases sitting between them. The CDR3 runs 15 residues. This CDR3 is CASSPLASDGNEQFF. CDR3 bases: TGTGCCAGCTCACCCCTTGCTAGCGATGGAAATGAGCAGTTCTTC.

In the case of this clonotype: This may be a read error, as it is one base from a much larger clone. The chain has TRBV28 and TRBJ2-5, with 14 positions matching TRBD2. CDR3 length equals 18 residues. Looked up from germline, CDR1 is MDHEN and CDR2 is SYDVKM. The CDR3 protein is CTSSFVGLAGEGSETQYF. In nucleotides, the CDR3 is TGTACCAGCAGTTTTGTGGGACTAGCGGGAGAGGGATCAGAGACCCAGTACTTC.

CDR3 nucleotide sequence: TGTGCCAGCAGCTTTGGAGTCCCAGATACGCAGTATTTT. This sequence encodes CASSFGVPDTQYF. The chain is built from TRBV7-3 and TRBJ2-3; D not resolved. The germline gives CDR1 SGHTA, CDR2 FQGTGA. This CDR3 has 13 residues. Trimming removed 3 bases at V and 4 bases at J, with 8 bases between.

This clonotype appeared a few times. Here the CDR3 reads CASSYSMNMNTEAFF. Written as DNA, the CDR3 is TGTGCCAGCAGTTACTCGATGAATATGAACACTGAAGCTTTCTTT. This chain joins TRBV6-5 and TRBJ1-1; D not certain. Trimming took 0 bases from V and 0 from J, leaving 8 bases between them. Germline V gene data show CDR1 as MNHEY and CDR2 as SVGAGI. This CDR3 region has 15 residues.

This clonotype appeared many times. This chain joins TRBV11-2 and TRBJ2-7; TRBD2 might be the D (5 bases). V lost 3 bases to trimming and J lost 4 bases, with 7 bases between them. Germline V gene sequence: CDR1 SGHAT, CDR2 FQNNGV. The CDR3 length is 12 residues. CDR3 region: CASSLDFYEQYF. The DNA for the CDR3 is TGTGCCAGCAGCTTGGACTTTTACGAGCAGTACTTC.

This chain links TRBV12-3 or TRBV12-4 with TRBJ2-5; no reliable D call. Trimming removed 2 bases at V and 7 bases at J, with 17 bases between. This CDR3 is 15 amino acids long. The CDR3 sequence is CASSLFGLGAGTQYF. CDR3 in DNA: TGTGCCAGCAGTTTATTCGGGCTAGGAGCAGGGACCCAGTACTTC.

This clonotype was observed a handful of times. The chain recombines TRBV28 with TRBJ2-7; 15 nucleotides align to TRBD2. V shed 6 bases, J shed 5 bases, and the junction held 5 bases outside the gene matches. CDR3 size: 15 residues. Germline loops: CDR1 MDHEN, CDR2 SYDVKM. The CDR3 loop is CASRGTSGRFHEQYF. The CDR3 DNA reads TGTGCCAGCAGGGGGACTAGCGGGAGGTTCCACGAGCAGTACTTC.

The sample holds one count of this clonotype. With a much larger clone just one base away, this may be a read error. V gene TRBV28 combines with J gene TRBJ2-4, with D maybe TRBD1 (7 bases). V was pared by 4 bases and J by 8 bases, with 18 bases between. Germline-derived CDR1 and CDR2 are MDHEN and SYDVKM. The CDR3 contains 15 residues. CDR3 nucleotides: TGTGCCAGCAGTTCAGGGGGGCGGAGGGGTGACATTCAGTACTTC. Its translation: CASSSGGRRGDIQYF.

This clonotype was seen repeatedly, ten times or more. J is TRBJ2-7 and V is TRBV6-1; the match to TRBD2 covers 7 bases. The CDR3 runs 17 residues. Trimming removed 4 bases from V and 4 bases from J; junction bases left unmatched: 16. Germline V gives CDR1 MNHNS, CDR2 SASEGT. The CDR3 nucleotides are TGTGCCAGCAGTGTACCACCTGGACTAGGGAGTCAATACGAGCAGTACTTC. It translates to CASSVPPGLGSQYEQYF.

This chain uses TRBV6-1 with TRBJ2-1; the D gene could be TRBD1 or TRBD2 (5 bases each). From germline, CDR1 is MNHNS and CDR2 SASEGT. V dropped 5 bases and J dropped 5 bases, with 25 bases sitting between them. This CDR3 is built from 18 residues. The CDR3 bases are TGTGCCAGCAGTCACGGGACCCACTTCTTACGTCTTAACAATGAGCAGTTCTTC. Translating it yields CASSHGTHFLRLNNEQFF.

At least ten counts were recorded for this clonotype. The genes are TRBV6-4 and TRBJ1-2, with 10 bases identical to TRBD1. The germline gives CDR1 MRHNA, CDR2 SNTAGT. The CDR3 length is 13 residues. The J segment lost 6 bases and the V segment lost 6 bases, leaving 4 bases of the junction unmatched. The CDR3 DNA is TGTGCCAGCAGGACAGGGGGCGGTCATGGCTACACCTTC. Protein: CASRTGGGHGYTF.

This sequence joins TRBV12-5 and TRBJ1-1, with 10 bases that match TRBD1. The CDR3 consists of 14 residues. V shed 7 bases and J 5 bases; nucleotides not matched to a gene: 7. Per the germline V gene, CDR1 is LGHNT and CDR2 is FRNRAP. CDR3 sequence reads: CASAQTGGLTEAFF. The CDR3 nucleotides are TGTGCTAGTGCCCAGACAGGGGGCCTTACTGAAGCTTTCTTT.

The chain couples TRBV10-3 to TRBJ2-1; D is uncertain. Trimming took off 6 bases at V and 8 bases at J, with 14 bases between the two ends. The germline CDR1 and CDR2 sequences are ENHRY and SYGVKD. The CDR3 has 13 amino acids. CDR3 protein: CAIRKVSDYEQFF. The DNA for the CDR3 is TGTGCCATCAGAAAGGTATCCGACTATGAGCAGTTCTTC.

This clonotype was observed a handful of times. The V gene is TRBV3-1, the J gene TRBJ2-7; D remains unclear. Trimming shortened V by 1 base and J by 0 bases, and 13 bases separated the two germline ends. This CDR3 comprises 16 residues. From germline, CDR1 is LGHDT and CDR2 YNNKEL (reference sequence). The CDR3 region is CASSQARRPRSYEQYF. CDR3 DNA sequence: TGTGCCAGCAGCCAAGCACGCAGGCCCCGCTCCTACGAGCAGTACTTC.

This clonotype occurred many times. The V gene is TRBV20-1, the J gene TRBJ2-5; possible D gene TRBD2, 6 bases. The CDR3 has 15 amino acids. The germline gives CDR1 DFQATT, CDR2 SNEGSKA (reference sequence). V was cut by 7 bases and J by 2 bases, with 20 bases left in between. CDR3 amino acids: CSGFGIAAIQETQYF. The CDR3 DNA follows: TGCAGTGGTTTTGGGATAGCGGCGATTCAAGAGACCCAGTACTTC.

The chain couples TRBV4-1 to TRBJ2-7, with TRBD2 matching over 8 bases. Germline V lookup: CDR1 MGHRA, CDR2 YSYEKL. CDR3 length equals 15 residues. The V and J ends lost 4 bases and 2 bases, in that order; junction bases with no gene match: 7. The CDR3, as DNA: TGCGCCAGCAGCCGAAGAGGACTAGCAGCCTACGAGCAGTACTTC. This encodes CASSRRGLAAYEQYF.

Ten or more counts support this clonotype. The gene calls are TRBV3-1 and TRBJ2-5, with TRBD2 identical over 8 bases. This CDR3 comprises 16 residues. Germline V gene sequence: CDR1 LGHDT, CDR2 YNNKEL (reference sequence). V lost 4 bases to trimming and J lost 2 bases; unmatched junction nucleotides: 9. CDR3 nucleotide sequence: TGTGCCAGCAGCCCCTACGGGACTAGAGAACAAGAGACCCAGTACTTC. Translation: CASSPYGTREQETQYF.

Here the CDR3 reads CAISESFLGSGGNNEQFF. The CDR3 DNA follows: TGTGCCATCAGTGAGTCCTTTTTAGGTAGCGGTGGCAACAATGAGCAGTTCTTC. The chain combines TRBV10-3 with TRBJ2-1, with a possible D match to TRBD2 (6 bases). Germline V gene sequence: CDR1 ENHRY, CDR2 SYGVKD. The V end lost 0 bases, the J end lost 5 bases, and 20 bases lay between the germline ends. CDR3 length: 18 amino acids.

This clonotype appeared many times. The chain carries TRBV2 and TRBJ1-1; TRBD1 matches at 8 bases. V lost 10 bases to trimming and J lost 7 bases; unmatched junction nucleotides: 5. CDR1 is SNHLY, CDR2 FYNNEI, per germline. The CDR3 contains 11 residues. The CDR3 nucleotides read TGTGCCAACCACAGGGGGATTGAAGCTTTCTTT. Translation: CANHRGIEAFF.